This T cell receptor beta chain was identified in a study of cytomegalovirus exposure and HLA in healthy donors. General observations from the study: While the bulk of TCR sequences proved rare, some public TCRs turned up in many donors.

Turning to this clone: The antigen is undetermined.

V shed 6 bases and J shed 0 bases, with 11 bases lying between them. From germline, CDR1 is SEHNR and CDR2 FQNEAQ (reference sequence). The CDR3 is 15 amino acids. 13 Jbeta primers and 60 Vbeta primers were used for the PCR. Method: immunoSEQ multiplex PCR; TCRdb's copy keeps in-frame clones and lacks some. The sample holds 200,000 or so clones, roughly 83% seen once. The gene calls are TRBV7-9 and TRBJ2-2; weak D call: TRBD2 (6 bases). Material for sequencing was PBMCs. The source of this sequence is a girl aged 10 to 17 in good health and CMV-seronegative. CDR3 residues: CASRPGGTNTGELFF. Written as DNA, the CDR3 is TGTGCCAGCAGACCTGGGGGGACGAACACCGGGGAGCTGTTTTTT.